The 24 T cell receptor beta chains below were found in one sample sequenced in a study of blood T cell repertoires in COVID-19. Profiled with immunoSEQ multiplex PCR; TCRdb holds only in-frame clones, not every one. This table has 75,000 to 100,000 clones, roughly 90% appearing once. Sequenced material: peripheral blood. These TCRs come from an older man with acute or convalescent COVID-19.

The rearrangement uses TRBV7-2 and TRBJ2-3, with TRBD2 identical over 7 bases. Germline V gene data show CDR1 as SGHTA and CDR2 as FQGNSA. The CDR3 contains 16 residues. V shed 5 bases, J shed 4 bases, and the junction held 12 bases outside the gene matches. The CDR3, as DNA: TGTGCCAGCAGCCGGGACTCTGGGGCGGGGGCAGATACGCAGTATTTT. It specifies CASSRDSGAGADTQYF.

The J gene is TRBJ2-1, the V gene TRBV6-6; TRBD1 matches 7 bases. This CDR3 comprises 15 residues. The J segment lost 6 bases and the V segment lost 5 bases, leaving 10 bases of the junction unmatched. CDR1 is MNHNY, CDR2 SVGAGI, per germline (reference sequence). CDR3 region: CASSPEGGEFNEQFF. The CDR3 region has the DNA TGTGCCAGCAGTCCGGAAGGGGGCGAGTTCAATGAGCAGTTCTTC.

The chain combines TRBV7-2 with TRBJ2-1; 8 nucleotides match TRBD2. V lost 1 base to trimming and J lost 5 bases; unmatched junction nucleotides: 7. The length of the CDR3 is 16 residues. CDR1 and CDR2 (germline): SGHTA, FQGNSA. CDR3 bases: TGTGCCAGCAGCTTAGTGACTAGCGTCCGACACAATGAGCAGTTCTTC. It codes for CASSLVTSVRHNEQFF.

The rearrangement links TRBV19 to TRBJ2-1; 8 nucleotides line up with TRBD2. The CDR3 is 17 amino acids. In germline, CDR1 is LNHDA, CDR2 SQIVND (reference sequence). Trimming took 1 base from V and 2 from J; bases not matched to a gene: 7. CDR3 nucleotides: TGTGCCAGTAGTATAGGAGCGGGAGTGCGCCCCTACAATGAGCAGTTCTTC. Amino acid sequence: CASSIGAGVRPYNEQFF.

A remark on this clone: This same CDR3 is encoded by further DNA sequences in the sample. V and J are TRBV19 and TRBJ2-2; D unresolved. CDR1 and CDR2 (germline): LNHDA, SQIVND (reference sequence). The length of the CDR3 is 14 residues. The V gene lost 3 bases and the J gene lost 1 base, with 6 bases spanning the gap. The CDR3 loop is CASSILWNTGELFF. The CDR3 DNA sequence: TGTGCCAGTAGTATCCTTTGGAACACCGGGGAGCTGTTTTTT.

The rearrangement links TRBV5-1 to TRBJ1-3; possible D gene TRBD1, 6 bases. V was clipped by 4 bases and J by 0 bases, with 17 bases between them. Germline V gene lookup returns CDR1 SGHRS and CDR2 YFSETQ. The CDR3 length is 17 residues. As DNA, the CDR3 is TGCGCCAGCAGCACAGGAACAGGGTTTGACTCTGGAAACACCATATATTTT. Translating gives CASSTGTGFDSGNTIYF.

This chain links TRBV7-9 with TRBJ2-7, with 10 bases aligning to TRBD2. The V segment lost 8 bases and the J segment 0 bases; nucleotides outside the gene matches: 4. The germline V gene encodes CDR1 SEHNR and CDR2 FQNEAQ (reference sequence). This CDR3 has 14 amino acids. In nucleotides, the CDR3 is TGTGCCAGCCGGAGCGGGGGGGACTCCTACGAGCAGTACTTC. Translation: CASRSGGDSYEQYF.

The rearrangement joins TRBV9 to TRBJ2-1, with 14 bases identical to TRBD2. The CDR3 is made up of 16 amino acids. Looked up from germline, CDR1 is SGDLS and CDR2 is YYNGEE. The V and J ends lost 0 bases and 8 bases, in that order; junction bases with no gene match: 4. CDR3 in DNA: TGTGCCAGCAGCGTAGATAGACTAGCGGGGGGGCATGAGCAGTTCTTC. Its protein product is CASSVDRLAGGHEQFF.

The rearrangement links TRBV5-6 to TRBJ1-1; TRBD1 is a possible D gene (5 bases). The CDR3 sequence is 14 residues long. In germline, CDR1 is SGHDT, CDR2 YYEEEE. V lost 4 bases to trimming and J lost 6 bases, with 16 bases between them. CDR3 bases: TGTGCCAGCAGCACAACAGGTGGTGAGTCTGAAGCTTTCTTT. Protein sequence: CASSTTGGESEAFF.

In this sample, this clone turned up once. The CDR3 spells CASSLDSPYEQYF. CDR3 bases: TGCGCCAGCAGCCTAGACAGTCCCTACGAGCAGTACTTC. The genes are TRBV5-1 and TRBJ2-7, with D possibly being TRBD1 (5 bases). This CDR3 region has 13 residues. From germline, CDR1 is SGHRS and CDR2 YFSETQ. The V and J ends lost 4 bases and 2 bases respectively, with 10 bases between them.

The chain couples TRBV5-5 to TRBJ2-7, with 8 bases identical to TRBD1. CDR1 and CDR2 (germline): SGHKS, YYEKEE (reference sequence). Losses at the gene ends were 4 bases for V and 7 bases for J; bases not matched to a gene: 13. CDR3 length: 15 amino acids. The CDR3 DNA reads as TGTGCCAGCAGCCGGGACAGGTCGGGGATCGGGGAGCAGTACTTC. It specifies CASSRDRSGIGEQYF.

This clone appeared once. The rearrangement joins TRBV9 to TRBJ1-4; 7 nucleotides agree with TRBD1. This CDR3 has 15 amino acids. Germline-derived CDR1 and CDR2 are SGDLS and YYNGEE. Trimming at V came to 0 bases and at J to 4 bases, leaving 3 bases not matched to a gene. Here the CDR3 reads CASSVGGTVNEKLFF. Written as DNA, the CDR3 is TGTGCCAGCAGCGTAGGAGGGACAGTTAATGAAAAACTGTTTTTT.

This chain joins TRBV10-3 and TRBJ2-1, with D perhaps matching TRBD1 or TRBD2 (7 bases each). The germline V gene encodes CDR1 ENHRY and CDR2 SYGVKD. This CDR3 is built from 13 residues. V lost 10 bases and J 6 bases, leaving 16 bases between the germline ends. CDR3 region: CASRGGPGNEQFF. The CDR3 DNA reads as TGTGCCAGCAGGGGGGGGCCGGGCAATGAGCAGTTCTTC.

This chain links TRBV10-3 with TRBJ2-2; 10 nucleotides match TRBD2. J gave up 7 bases and V 6 bases, and 8 bases lay outside the gene matches. The CDR3 extends over 15 amino acids. Germline V gives CDR1 ENHRY, CDR2 SYGVKD. The CDR3 is CAISSGGAMVGELFF. The CDR3 DNA follows: TGTGCCATCAGCAGCGGGGGGGCGATGGTCGGGGAGCTGTTTTTT.

The chain recombines TRBV9 with TRBJ2-2; D unresolved. This CDR3 is 14 amino acids long. The germline CDR1 and CDR2 sequences are SGDLS and YYNGEE. The V end was cut by 7 bases, the J end by 0 bases, with 10 bases between. This chain's CDR3 is CASERLTNTGELFF. The CDR3 nucleotides are TGTGCCAGCGAGAGACTCACGAACACCGGGGAGCTGTTTTTT.

CDR3 DNA: TGTGCCAGTCCCGAGGGGGTGCACGAGCAGTACTTC. It yields the protein CASPEGVHEQYF. The V gene is TRBV6-5, the J gene TRBJ2-7; D may be TRBD1 (6 bases). CDR3 length: 12 amino acids. CDR1 MNHEY and CDR2 SVGAGI come from the germline V gene. V lost 9 bases to trimming and J lost 5 bases, with 14 bases between them.

This chain links TRBV9 with TRBJ1-6; 10 bases line up with TRBD1. The CDR3 sequence is 15 residues long. J was trimmed by 8 bases and V by 4 bases; bases with no gene match: 6. Germline V gene data show CDR1 as SGDLS and CDR2 as YYNGEE. The CDR3 DNA reads as TGTGCCAGCAGCCCAAGGACAGGGGGGCATTCACCCCTCCACTTT. Its translation is CASSPRTGGHSPLHF. Filled out from reference TRBV9 and TRBJ1-6, the complete variable domain reads DSGVTQTPKHLITATGQRVTLRCSPRSGDLSVYWYQQSLDQGLQFLIQYYNGEERAKGNILERFSAQQFPDLHSELNLSSLELGDSALYFCASSPRTGGHSPLHFGNGTRLTVT.

This chain links TRBV12-1 with TRBJ2-7; the table's D call, TRBD2, has no DNA check behind it. TRBV12-1 is a pseudogene. The CDR3 consists of 16 residues. The CDR3 loop reads CASSSRTSGSSYEQYF. CDR3 DNA: TGTGCCAGCAGCTCCAGGACTAGCGGGAGTTCGTACGAGCAGTACTTC.

This sequence joins TRBV4-1 and TRBJ2-1, with a possible D match to TRBD1 (6 bases). The CDR3 spans 17 residues. V was shortened by 6 bases and J by 4 bases, with 22 bases between the two germline ends. Looked up from germline, CDR1 is MGHRA and CDR2 is YSYEKL. The CDR3 protein is CASRTFSWGPLYNEQFF. For the CDR3, the DNA is TGCGCCAGCAGGACGTTCTCCTGGGGGCCCCTTTACAATGAGCAGTTCTTC.

This rearrangement joins TRBV7-2 to TRBJ2-7; TRBD1 might be the D (6 bases). This CDR3 spans 14 amino acids. CDR1 is SGHTA, CDR2 FQGNSA, per germline. V lost 5 bases and J 4 bases, leaving 15 bases between the germline ends. The chain's CDR3 is CASSPQTGLYEQYF. The CDR3 nucleotides read TGTGCCAGCAGCCCCCAGACAGGATTATACGAGCAGTACTTC.

This chain links TRBV4-3 with TRBJ1-5, with a possible D match to TRBD1 (5 bases). V shed 0 bases and J shed 4 bases, with 10 bases lying between them. The CDR3 sequence is 15 residues long. The germline V gene encodes CDR1 LGHNA and CDR2 YSLEER. The CDR3 reads CASSQELQVNQPQHF. As DNA, the CDR3 is TGCGCCAGCAGCCAAGAGTTACAGGTGAATCAGCCCCAGCATTTT.

In regard to this clone: This specimen includes other DNA sequences encoding the same CDR3. The gene calls are TRBV19 and TRBJ1-5, with D perhaps matching TRBD1 (6 bases). The CDR3 consists of 17 residues. Trimming took 5 bases from V and 0 from J, leaving 17 bases between them. Germline values: CDR1 LNHDA, CDR2 SQIVND (reference sequence). CDR3 amino acids: CASSGSVQGSSNQPQHF. CDR3 DNA sequence: TGTGCCAGTAGTGGCTCAGTTCAGGGGAGTAGCAATCAGCCCCAGCATTTT.

The genes are TRBV2 and TRBJ2-7; 9 bases map to TRBD1. CDR3 length equals 13 residues. Germline CDR1 SNHLY, CDR2 FYNNEI. The ends lost 7 bases at V and 3 bases at J; junction bases unmatched: 4. CDR3 nucleotide sequence: TGTGCCAGCAAGGGGACAGGGTACTACGAGCAGTACTTC. It encodes CASKGTGYYEQYF. Full variable domain (outside the CDR3, taken from reference TRBV2 and TRBJ2-7): EPEVTQTPSHQVTQMGQEVILRCVPISNHLYFYWYRQILGQKVEFLVSFYNNEISEKSEIFDDQFSVERPDGSNFTLKIRSTKLEDSAMYFCASKGTGYYEQYFGPGTRLTVT.

The J gene is TRBJ1-2, the V gene TRBV4-2, with no clear D. The CDR3 length is 16 residues. Deletions cut 1 base from V and 8 bases from J, with 20 bases between. Germline loops: CDR1 LGHNA, CDR2 YNFKEQ. CDR3 bases: TGTGCCAGCAGCCAAGTGGCGACTACCCGGGTGGGCGGCTACACCTTC. Translation gives CASSQVATTRVGGYTF.